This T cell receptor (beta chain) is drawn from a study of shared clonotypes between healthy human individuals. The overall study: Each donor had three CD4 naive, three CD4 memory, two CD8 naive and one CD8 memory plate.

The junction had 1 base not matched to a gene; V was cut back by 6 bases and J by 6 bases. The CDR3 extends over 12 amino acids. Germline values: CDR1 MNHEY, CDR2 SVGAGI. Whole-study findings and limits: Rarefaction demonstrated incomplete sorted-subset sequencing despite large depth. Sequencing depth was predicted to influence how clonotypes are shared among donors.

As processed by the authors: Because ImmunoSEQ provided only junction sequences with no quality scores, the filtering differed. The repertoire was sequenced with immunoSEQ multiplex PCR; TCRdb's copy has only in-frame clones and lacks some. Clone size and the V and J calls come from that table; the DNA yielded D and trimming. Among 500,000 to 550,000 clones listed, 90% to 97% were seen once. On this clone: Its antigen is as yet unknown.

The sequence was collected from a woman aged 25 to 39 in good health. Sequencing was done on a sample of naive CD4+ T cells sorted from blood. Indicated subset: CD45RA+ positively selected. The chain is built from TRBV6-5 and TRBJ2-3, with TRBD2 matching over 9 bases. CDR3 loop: CASSGTSDTQYF. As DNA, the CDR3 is TGTGCCAGCAGCGGGACTAGCGATACGCAGTATTTT.